The clone carrying this T cell receptor beta chain has more than one count but fewer than ten. The source of the sample is a study of response to subunit inactivated influenza vaccine. TCRdb analysed the RT-PCR reads with MiXCR anew, one entry per CDR3 protein. This sample has about 540,000 distinct CDR3 sequences, with under 25% found just once. The CDR3 length is 15 residues. The germline CDR1 and CDR2 sequences are SQVTM and ANQGSEA. V was clipped by 6 bases and J by 7 bases; unmatched bases: 12. The sample was also reused in another study, on T cells expressing NK-cell markers. This second study says: Beta-chain TCR cDNA was generated via 5'RACE template switching with UMIs. Seven donors tested HCMV-seropositive and one tested seronegative among the eight sequenced. In over 5 donors, dominant CD3+CD56+NKG2C+ clonotypes ranked among the top 10 CD8+ clonotypes. Uncertainty persisted over the HCMV specificity of expanded NKG2C+ T cell clones.

This TCR was sampled from a man aged 50 to 60 who received an inactivated influenza vaccine. The J gene is TRBJ1-4, the V gene TRBV29-1; 9 nucleotides match TRBD1. Sequenced here: CD4+ T cells sorted from PBMCs, sampled 11 to 12 days after vaccination. The chain's CDR3 is CSVVTTGGKSEKLFF. The CDR3 nucleotides read TGCAGCGTCGTGACCACAGGGGGCAAAAGTGAAAAACTGTTTTTT.